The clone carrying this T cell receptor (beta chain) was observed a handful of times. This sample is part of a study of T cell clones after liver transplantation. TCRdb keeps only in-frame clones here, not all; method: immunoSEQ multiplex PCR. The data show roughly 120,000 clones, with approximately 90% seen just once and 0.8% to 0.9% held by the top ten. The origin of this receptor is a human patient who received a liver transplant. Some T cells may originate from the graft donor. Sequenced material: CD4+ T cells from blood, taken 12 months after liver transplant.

CDR3 protein: CASSFVNTEAFF. The CDR3 DNA reads as TGTGCCAGCAGCTTTGTTAACACTGAAGCTTTCTTT. The genes are TRBV11-2 and TRBJ1-1, with unresolved D. The CDR3 has 12 amino acids. The germline V and J ends were trimmed by 3 bases and 2 bases, with 4 bases remaining between them. Germline V gene data show CDR1 as SGHAT and CDR2 as FQNNGV.